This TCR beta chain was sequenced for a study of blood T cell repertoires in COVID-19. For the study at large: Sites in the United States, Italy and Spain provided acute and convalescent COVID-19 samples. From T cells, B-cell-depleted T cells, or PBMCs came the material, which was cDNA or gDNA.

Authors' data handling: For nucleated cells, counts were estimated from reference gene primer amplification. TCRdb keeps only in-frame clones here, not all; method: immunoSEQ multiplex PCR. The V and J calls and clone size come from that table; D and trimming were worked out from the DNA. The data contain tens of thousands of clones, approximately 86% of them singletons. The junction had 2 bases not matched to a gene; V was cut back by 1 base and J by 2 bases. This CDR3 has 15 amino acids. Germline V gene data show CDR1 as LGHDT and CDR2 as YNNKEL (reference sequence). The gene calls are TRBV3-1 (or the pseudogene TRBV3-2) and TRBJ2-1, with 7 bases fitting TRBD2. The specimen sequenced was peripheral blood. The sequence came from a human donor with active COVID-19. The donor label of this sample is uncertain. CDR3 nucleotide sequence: TGTGCCAGCAGCCAAGTCGCGGGGGCCTACAATGAGCAGTTCTTC. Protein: CASSQVAGAYNEQFF.